These T cell receptor beta chains were read from a single sample in a study of response to subunit inactivated influenza vaccine. From the RT-PCR reads, TCRdb called clonotypes with MiXCR, one entry per CDR3 protein. The repertoire includes about 520,000 distinct CDR3 sequences, approximately 11% of them detected once, and approximately 12% sits in the top ten. The sample in question was PBMCs from blood, obtained 45 days after vaccination. These receptors were taken from a man aged 45-60 years who received an inactivated influenza vaccine. CDR3s include the opening cysteine and the closing phenylalanine or tryptophan. A D gene is named only where the DNA matches it firmly. Only some rows state a clone size, as once, few, many or a class for expanded clones.

size: many; D: TRBD1; V: TRBV5-1; length: 15; J: TRBJ2-1; CDR3: CASTSGSGGIGEQFF; DNA: TGCGCCAGCACCTCAGGCTCAGGGGGCATCGGTGAGCAGTTCTTC
size: once; D: .; V: TRBV7-8; length: 15; J: TRBJ1-2; CDR3: CASSSPGAGAYGYTF; DNA: TGTGCCAGCAGCTCCCCCGGTGCAGGGGCATATGGCTACACCTTC
size: few; D: .; V: TRBV20-1; length: 14; J: TRBJ1-1; CDR3: CSARVGPTNTEAFF; DNA: TGCAGTGCTAGAGTGGGGCCTACGAACACTGAAGCTTTCTTT
size: .; D: .; V: TRBV10-3; length: 17; J: TRBJ2-3; CDR3: CAISGPELGRSTDTQYF; DNA: TGTGCCATCAGTGGACCCGAACTCGGGAGAAGCACAGATACGCAGTATTTT
size: few; D: TRBD2; V: TRBV29-1; length: 15; J: TRBJ2-5; CDR3: CSVDGTSGTEETQYF; DNA: TGCAGCGTCGACGGGACTAGCGGGACCGAAGAGACCCAGTACTTC
size: many; D: .; V: TRBV6-1; length: 14; J: TRBJ1-5; CDR3: CASLPRPYNQPQHF; DNA: TGTGCCAGCCTCCCCAGGCCTTACAATCAGCCCCAGCATTTT
size: many; D: .; V: TRBV9; length: 15; J: TRBJ2-3; CDR3: CASSVGLITTDTQYF; DNA: TGTGCCAGCAGCGTAGGGTTAATAACGACAGATACGCAGTATTTT
size: .; D: TRBD2; V: TRBV12-3/TRBV12-4; length: 15; J: TRBJ2-2; CDR3: CASSEGLASPGELFF; DNA: TGTGCCAGCAGTGAGGGACTAGCGAGTCCCGGGGAGCTGTTTTTT
size: .; D: .; V: TRBV13; length: 15; J: TRBJ2-1; CDR3: CASSFGGSGVNEQFF; DNA: TGTGCCAGCAGCTTCGGTGGCTCGGGGGTCAATGAGCAGTTCTTC
size: many; D: TRBD1; V: TRBV7-6; length: 14; J: TRBJ2-7; CDR3: CASSQTDRIYEQYF; DNA: TGTGCCAGCAGCCAAACGGACAGGATCTACGAGCAGTACTTC
size: few; D: TRBD1; V: TRBV27; length: 14; J: TRBJ1-5; CDR3: CATRDRGQNQPQHF; DNA: TGTGCCACCAGGGACAGGGGGCAGAATCAGCCCCAGCATTTT
size: .; D: .; V: TRBV9; length: 13; J: TRBJ2-3; CDR3: CASSVGLKDTQYF; DNA: TGTGCCAGCAGCGTAGGGCTCAAAGATACGCAGTATTTT
size: few; D: .; V: TRBV7-2; length: 14; J: TRBJ1-5; CDR3: CASSLSQGGQPQHF; DNA: TGTGCCAGCAGCTTATCGCAGGGCGGTCAGCCCCAGCATTTT
size: few; D: .; V: TRBV5-1; length: 16; J: TRBJ2-6; CDR3: CSSSLATTVGANVLTF; DNA: TGCTCCAGCAGCTTGGCCACGACAGTAGGGGCCAACGTCCTGACTTTC
size: .; D: TRBD2; V: TRBV6-2/TRBV6-3; length: 15; J: TRBJ2-1; CDR3: CASSSTSGGAFEQFF; DNA: TGTGCCAGCAGTTCGACTAGCGGGGGGGCTTTTGAGCAGTTCTTC
size: few; D: .; V: TRBV15; length: 17; J: TRBJ1-2; CDR3: CATSRDSRDLGKGGYTF; DNA: TGTGCCACCAGCAGAGATAGCCGGGACTTGGGCAAGGGTGGCTACACCTTC
size: .; D: .; V: TRBV7-2; length: 13; J: TRBJ2-6; CDR3: CASSGSGANVLTF; DNA: TGTGCCAGCAGCGGCTCTGGGGCCAACGTCCTGACTTTC
size: .; D: .; V: TRBV5-1; length: 14; J: TRBJ2-1; CDR3: CASSFSPSYNEQFF; DNA: TGCGCCAGCAGCTTCTCCCCCAGTTACAATGAGCAGTTCTTC
size: few; D: .; V: TRBV2; length: 13; J: TRBJ2-7; CDR3: CASRMWGINEQYF; DNA: TGTGCCAGCAGGATGTGGGGTATAAACGAGCAGTACTTC
size: .; D: TRBD1; V: TRBV12-3/TRBV12-4; length: 13; J: TRBJ2-7; CDR3: CASSKTGGGEQYF; DNA: TGTGCCAGCAGCAAAACAGGGGGCGGCGAGCAGTACTTC
size: .; D: .; V: TRBV13; length: 15; J: TRBJ2-6; CDR3: CASSRTGSGANVLTF; DNA: TGTGCCAGCAGCCGAACAGGGTCAGGGGCCAACGTCCTGACTTTC
size: few; D: .; V: TRBV7-2; length: 16; J: TRBJ1-3; CDR3: CASSWAGTGTGNTIYF; DNA: TGTGCCAGCAGCTGGGCGGGAACAGGGACTGGAAACACCATATATTTT
size: many; D: .; V: TRBV29-1; length: 13; J: TRBJ2-1; CDR3: CSVESGVRNEQFF; DNA: TGCAGCGTTGAATCCGGGGTTCGCAATGAGCAGTTCTTC
size: .; D: TRBD1; V: TRBV7-2; length: 15; J: TRBJ2-6; CDR3: CASSFDRAGVNVLTF; DNA: TGTGCCAGCAGCTTCGACAGGGCTGGGGTCAACGTCCTGACTTTC
size: few; D: TRBD2; V: TRBV6-1; length: 14; J: TRBJ2-1; CDR3: CASSDTSGVNEQFF; DNA: TGTGCCAGCAGTGACACTAGCGGGGTCAATGAGCAGTTCTTC
size: many; D: TRBD2; V: TRBV5-1; length: 15; J: TRBJ2-1; CDR3: CASSLLGTSYNEQFF; DNA: TGCGCCAGCAGCTTGTTGGGGACTAGCTACAATGAGCAGTTCTTC
size: few; D: .; V: TRBV6-1; length: 13; J: TRBJ2-7; CDR3: CASSENRPYEQYF; DNA: TGTGCCAGCAGTGAAAACCGGCCCTACGAGCAGTACTTC
size: .; D: .; V: TRBV20-1; length: 14; J: TRBJ2-7; CDR3: CSANPEGWRHGQYF; DNA: TGCAGTGCTAATCCGGAGGGTTGGCGGCATGGGCAGTACTTC
size: few; D: .; V: TRBV20-1; length: 17; J: TRBJ2-2; CDR3: CSARDYRFEGDTGELFF; DNA: TGCAGTGCTAGAGATTACAGGTTTGAAGGAGACACCGGGGAGCTGTTTTTT
size: .; D: .; V: TRBV6-1; length: 16; J: TRBJ1-5; CDR3: CASSELSSASNQPQHF; DNA: TGTGCCAGCAGTGAACTATCCTCGGCAAGCAATCAGCCCCAGCATTTT
size: .; D: .; V: TRBV20-1; length: 14; J: TRBJ1-2; CDR3: CSARDGGGTYGYTF; DNA: TGCAGTGCAAGGGACGGGGGGGGAACCTATGGCTACACCTTC
size: few; D: .; V: TRBV15; length: 15; J: TRBJ2-2; CDR3: CATSRVGGDTGELFF; DNA: TGTGCCACCAGCAGAGTTGGGGGCGACACCGGGGAGCTGTTTTTT
size: .; D: .; V: TRBV12-3/TRBV12-4; length: 14; J: TRBJ1-2; CDR3: CASSFGTRTDGYTF; DNA: TGTGCCAGCAGTTTCGGGACGAGGACGGATGGCTACACCTTC
size: many; D: TRBD1; V: TRBV10-1; length: 14; J: TRBJ2-3; CDR3: CASSRTGRTDTQYF; DNA: TGCGCCAGCAGCCGGACAGGGCGCACAGATACGCAGTATTTT
size: few; D: .; V: TRBV7-2; length: 12; J: TRBJ2-3; CDR3: CASKTVTDTQYF; DNA: TGTGCCAGCAAAACTGTCACAGATACGCAGTATTTT
size: many; D: TRBD1; V: TRBV20-1; length: 15; J: TRBJ1-1; CDR3: CSARAPGTGNTEAFF; DNA: TGCAGTGCTAGAGCACCCGGGACAGGTAACACTGAAGCTTTCTTT
size: many; D: TRBD1; V: TRBV4-2; length: 15; J: TRBJ2-7; CDR3: CASSHFRDRPYEQYF; DNA: TGTGCCAGCAGCCATTTCCGGGACAGACCCTACGAGCAGTACTTC
size: few; D: TRBD1; V: TRBV10-3; length: 16; J: TRBJ1-3; CDR3: CAISTGTGGSGNTIYF; DNA: TGTGCCATCAGCACCGGGACAGGGGGCTCTGGAAACACCATATATTTT
size: few; D: .; V: TRBV11-2; length: 14; J: TRBJ1-2; CDR3: CASSLDSRQYGYTF; DNA: TGTGCCAGCAGCTTAGATTCAAGGCAGTATGGCTACACCTTC
size: .; D: .; V: TRBV11-2; length: 15; J: TRBJ2-4; CDR3: CASSPGTLAKNIQYF; DNA: TGTGCCAGCAGCCCCGGGACCCTGGCCAAAAACATTCAGTACTTC
size: few; D: TRBD2; V: TRBV9; length: 15; J: TRBJ2-7; CDR3: CASSVGTSGNYEQYF; DNA: TGTGCCAGCAGCGTAGGTACTAGCGGAAACTACGAGCAGTACTTC
size: few; D: TRBD2; V: TRBV20-1; length: 15; J: TRBJ2-1; CDR3: CSVLAGGPSANEQFF; DNA: TGCAGTGTGCTAGCGGGGGGGCCAAGCGCCAATGAGCAGTTCTTC
size: few; D: .; V: TRBV3-1; length: 13; J: TRBJ2-7; CDR3: CASSQGVGYEQYF; DNA: TGTGCCAGCAGCCAAGGTGTGGGCTACGAGCAGTACTTC
size: few; D: .; V: TRBV5-1; length: 15; J: TRBJ2-5; CDR3: CASSVRNGVGETQYF; DNA: TGCGCCAGCAGTGTCAGGAACGGGGTAGGAGAGACCCAGTACTTC
size: few; D: .; V: TRBV6-1; length: 14; J: TRBJ2-2; CDR3: CASSVTTDTGELFF; DNA: TGTGCCAGCAGTGTAACGACCGATACCGGGGAGCTGTTTTTT
size: few; D: .; V: TRBV7-2; length: 15; J: TRBJ2-7; CDR3: CASSLALGPFYEQYF; DNA: TGTGCCAGCAGCTTAGCGTTGGGACCCTTTTACGAGCAGTACTTC
size: many; D: .; V: TRBV20-1; length: 16; J: TRBJ2-7; CDR3: CSARDSARLASYEQYF; DNA: TGCAGTGCTAGAGATTCAGCACGGCTCGCCTCCTACGAGCAGTACTTC
size: many; D: .; V: TRBV6-5; length: 13; J: TRBJ1-6; CDR3: CASSLLDNSPLHF; DNA: TGTGCCAGCAGCCTACTAGATAATTCACCCCTCCACTTT
size: few; D: TRBD2; V: TRBV20-1; length: 14; J: TRBJ2-5; CDR3: CSARARGGQETQYF; DNA: TGCAGTGCTAGGGCGCGGGGGGGGCAAGAGACCCAGTACTTC
size: few; D: TRBD1; V: TRBV7-6; length: 12; J: TRBJ2-7; CDR3: CASSLTGNEQYF; DNA: TGTGCCAGCAGCTTGACAGGGAACGAGCAGTACTTC
size: .; D: .; V: TRBV7-9; length: 14; J: TRBJ1-2; CDR3: CASSLISPNYGYTF; DNA: TGTGCCAGCAGCTTAATTTCGCCGAACTATGGCTACACCTTC
size: once; D: .; V: TRBV12-3/TRBV12-4; length: 15; J: TRBJ1-1; CDR3: CASTLMGGGSTEAFF; DNA: TGTGCCAGCACCTTAATGGGGGGGGGGTCCACTGAAGCTTTCTTT
size: .; D: .; V: TRBV21-1; length: 18; J: TRBJ2-4; CDR3: CASSTPEGNRQAKNIQYF; DNA: TGTGCCAGCAGCACCCCCGAGGGTAATCGCCAAGCCAAAAACATTCAGTACTTC
size: .; D: .; V: TRBV3-1; length: 17; J: TRBJ2-7; CDR3: CATPHPSAGLNSYEQYF; DNA: TGTGCCACCCCCCACCCTAGCGCGGGGCTTAACTCCTACGAGCAGTACTTC
size: few; D: .; V: TRBV6-1; length: 11; J: TRBJ1-5; CDR3: CASSQHQPQHF; DNA: TGTGCCAGCAGTCAACATCAGCCCCAGCATTTT
size: many; D: .; V: TRBV20-1; length: 13; J: TRBJ2-3; CDR3: CSARTGSADTQYF; DNA: TGCAGTGCTAGGACAGGTAGTGCAGATACGCAGTATTTT
size: many; D: .; V: TRBV6-1; length: 15; J: TRBJ2-3; CDR3: CASRSRRSGTDTQYF; DNA: TGTGCCAGCAGATCCAGGCGGTCCGGCACAGATACGCAGTATTTT
size: .; D: .; V: TRBV5-1; length: 15; J: TRBJ2-5; CDR3: CATSLAQAAQETQYF; DNA: TGCGCCACCAGCTTGGCCCAAGCGGCCCAAGAGACCCAGTACTTC